Included here is one TCR beta chain sequence, with context. The data were produced by immunoSEQ multiplex PCR, yet TCRdb's version contains in-frame clones alone and is incomplete. The repertoire has around 250,000 clones, less than 90% of them found once; the top ten carry 6.2%. This entry belongs to a study of blood T cell repertoires in COVID-19. In the study overall: Whether acute or convalescent, the COVID-19 samples came from the United States, Italy and Spain. The cDNA or gDNA used as material had been derived from T cells, B-cell-depleted T cells, or PBMCs.

Germline V gene lookup returns CDR1 LNHNV and CDR2 YYDKDF (reference sequence). There are 15 residues in the CDR3. Deletions cut 0 bases from V and 1 base from J, with 9 bases between. The chain joins TRBV15 to TRBJ1-1; D gene uncertain. The source of this sequence is a man aged 55 to 70 with acute or convalescent COVID-19. The sample taken for sequencing was peripheral blood. The CDR3 spells CATSRDFGRNTEAFF. The CDR3 DNA is TGTGCCACCAGCAGAGATTTCGGGAGGAACACTGAAGCTTTCTTT. Full variable domain (missing parts from reference TRBV15 and TRBJ1-1): DAMVIQNPRYQVTQFGKPVTLSCSQTLNHNVMYWYQQKSSQAPKLLFHYYDKDFNNEADTPDNFQSRRPNTSFCFLDIRSPGLGDTAMYLCATSRDFGRNTEAFFGQGTRLTVV.